This TCR beta chain was profiled in a study of cytomegalovirus exposure and HLA in healthy donors. Regarding the study as a whole: Presence/absence analyses supposed approximately even sequencing depth among donors. An observed cluster of highly shared sequence variants was recorded as a likely sequencing artifact. With further analysis later on, most CMV-associated TCR beta chains appeared HLA-restricted.

CDR1 MNHEY and CDR2 SVGAGI come from the germline V gene. Losses at the gene ends were 6 bases for V and 6 bases for J; bases not matched to a gene: 10. This CDR3 spans 14 amino acids. The PCR employed 60 Vbeta primers together with 13 Jbeta primers. TCRdb's table, derived via immunoSEQ multiplex PCR, lists solely in-frame clones and lacks some. The table shows 150,000 to 200,000 clones, with approximately 85% occurring only once. About this clone itself: The antigen is not known.

The clonotype comes from a girl aged 2 to 10 in good health and CMV-seropositive. The gene calls are TRBV6-5 and TRBJ2-7; 8 bases match TRBD2. Material: PBMCs. CDR3 region: CASSATSEASEQYF. The CDR3 DNA reads TGTGCCAGCAGCGCGACTAGCGAGGCGTCCGAGCAGTACTTC.